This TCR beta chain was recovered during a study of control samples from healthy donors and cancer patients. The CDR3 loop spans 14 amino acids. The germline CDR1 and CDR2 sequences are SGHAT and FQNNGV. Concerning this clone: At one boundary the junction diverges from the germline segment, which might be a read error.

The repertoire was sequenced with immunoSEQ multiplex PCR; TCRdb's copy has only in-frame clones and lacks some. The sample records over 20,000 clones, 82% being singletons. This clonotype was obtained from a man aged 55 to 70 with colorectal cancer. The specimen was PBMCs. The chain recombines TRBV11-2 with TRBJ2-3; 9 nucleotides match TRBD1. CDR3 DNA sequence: TGTGCCACCAGCCGGGACAGGGTAGCAGATACGCAGTATTTT. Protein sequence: CATSRDRVADTQYF.